The following is a T cell receptor (beta chain) sequence with its context. The data derive from a study of blood T cell repertoires in COVID-19. Study-level background: Sources were T cells, B-cell-depleted T cells, or PBMCs; the material itself was cDNA or gDNA.

How the authors handled the data: Estimates of nucleated cell counts were drawn from the amplification of reference gene primers. Data came from immunoSEQ multiplex PCR; TCRdb stores just in-frame clones and leaves some out. Clone size and the V and J calls come from that table; the DNA yielded D and trimming. The sample records a few hundred thousand clones, 87% being singletons. With 0 bases removed from V and 2 bases from J, the gap between germline ends came to 8 bases. There are 14 residues in the CDR3. Germline CDR1 LGHNA, CDR2 YSLEER. The V gene is TRBV4-3, the J gene TRBJ2-7; D gene ambiguous. Source material: peripheral blood. The receptor comes from a man younger than 35 with active or convalescent COVID-19. The CDR3 protein is CASSQEGPTYEQYF. The CDR3 region has the DNA TGCGCCAGCAGCCAAGAGGGCCCCACCTACGAGCAGTACTTC.